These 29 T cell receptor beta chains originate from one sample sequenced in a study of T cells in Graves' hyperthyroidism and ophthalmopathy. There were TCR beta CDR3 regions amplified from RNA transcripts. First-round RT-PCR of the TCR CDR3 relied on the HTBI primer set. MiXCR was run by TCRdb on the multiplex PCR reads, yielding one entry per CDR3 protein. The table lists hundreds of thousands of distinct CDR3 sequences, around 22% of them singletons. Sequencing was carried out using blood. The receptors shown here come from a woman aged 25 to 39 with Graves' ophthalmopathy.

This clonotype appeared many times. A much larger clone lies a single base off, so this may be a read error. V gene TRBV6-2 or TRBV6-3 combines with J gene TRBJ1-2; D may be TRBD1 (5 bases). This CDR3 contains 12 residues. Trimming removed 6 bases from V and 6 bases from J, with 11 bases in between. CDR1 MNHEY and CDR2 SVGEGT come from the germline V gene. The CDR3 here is CASRYGGDGYTF. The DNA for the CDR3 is TGTGCCAGCAGATACGGGGGTGATGGCTACACCTTC.

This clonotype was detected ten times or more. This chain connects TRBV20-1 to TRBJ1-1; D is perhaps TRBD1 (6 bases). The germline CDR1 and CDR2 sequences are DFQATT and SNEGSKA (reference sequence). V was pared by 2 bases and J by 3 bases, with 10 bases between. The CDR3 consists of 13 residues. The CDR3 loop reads CSARRQDYTEAFF. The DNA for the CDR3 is TGCAGTGCTAGAAGACAGGACTACACTGAAGCTTTCTTT.

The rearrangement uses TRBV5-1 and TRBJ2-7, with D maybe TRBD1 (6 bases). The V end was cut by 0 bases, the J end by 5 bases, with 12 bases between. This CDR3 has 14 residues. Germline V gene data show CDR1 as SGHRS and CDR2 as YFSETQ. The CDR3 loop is CASSLAGAVNEQYF. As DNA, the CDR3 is TGCGCCAGCAGCTTGGCAGGGGCGGTTAACGAGCAGTACTTC.

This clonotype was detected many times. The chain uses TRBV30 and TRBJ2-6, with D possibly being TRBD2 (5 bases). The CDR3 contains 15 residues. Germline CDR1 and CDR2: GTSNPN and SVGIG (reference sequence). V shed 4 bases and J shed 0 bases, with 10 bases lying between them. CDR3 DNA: TGTGCCTGGACGGGGAGACACTCTGGGGCCAACGTCCTGACTTTC. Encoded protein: CAWTGRHSGANVLTF. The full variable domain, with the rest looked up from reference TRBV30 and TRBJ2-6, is SQTIHQWPATLVQPVGSPLSLECTVEGTSNPNLYWYRQAAGRGLQLLFYSVGIGQISSEVPQNLSASRPQDRQFILSSKKLLLSDSGFYLCAWTGRHSGANVLTFGAGSRLTVL.

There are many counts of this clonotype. The DNA for the CDR3 is TGTGCCAGCACGGGAACACCGGGACTTTCAAGCTCCTACGAGCAGTACTTC. Protein product: CASTGTPGLSSSYEQYF. V is TRBV28 and J is TRBJ2-7, with a possible D match to TRBD2 (6 bases). Germline-derived CDR1 and CDR2 are MDHEN and SYDVKM. The V end lost 7 bases, the J end lost 0 bases, and 22 bases lay between the germline ends. This CDR3 contains 17 residues.

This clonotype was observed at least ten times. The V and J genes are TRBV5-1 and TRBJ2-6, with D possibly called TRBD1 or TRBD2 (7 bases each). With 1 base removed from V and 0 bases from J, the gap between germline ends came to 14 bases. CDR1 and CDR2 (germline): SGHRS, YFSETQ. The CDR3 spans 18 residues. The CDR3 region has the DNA TGCGCCAGCAGCTTGCAGGGGGGGAGGAACTCTGGGGCCAACGTCCTGACTTTC. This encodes CASSLQGGRNSGANVLTF.

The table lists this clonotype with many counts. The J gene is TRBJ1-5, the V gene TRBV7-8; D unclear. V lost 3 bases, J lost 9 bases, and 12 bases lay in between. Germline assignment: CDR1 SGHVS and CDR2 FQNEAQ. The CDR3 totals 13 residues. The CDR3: CASSFGIQGPQHF. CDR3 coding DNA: TGTGCCAGCAGCTTCGGCATCCAAGGGCCCCAGCATTTT.

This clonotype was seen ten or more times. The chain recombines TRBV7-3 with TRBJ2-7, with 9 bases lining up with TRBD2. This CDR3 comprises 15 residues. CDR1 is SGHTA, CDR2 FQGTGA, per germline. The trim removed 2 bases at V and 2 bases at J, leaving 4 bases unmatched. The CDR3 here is CASSLFAGGAYEQYF. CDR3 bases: TGTGCCAGCAGCTTATTTGCGGGGGGGGCCTACGAGCAGTACTTC. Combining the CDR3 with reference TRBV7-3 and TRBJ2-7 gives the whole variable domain GAGVSQTPSNKVTEKGKYVELRCDPISGHTALYWYRQSLGQGPEFLIYFQGTGAADDSGLPNDRFFAVRPEGSVSTLKIQRTERGDSAVYLCASSLFAGGAYEQYFGPGTRLTVT.

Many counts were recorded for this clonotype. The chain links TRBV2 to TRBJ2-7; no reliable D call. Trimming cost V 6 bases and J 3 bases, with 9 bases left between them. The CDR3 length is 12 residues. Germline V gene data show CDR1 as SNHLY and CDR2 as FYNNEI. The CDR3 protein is CASRLGFYEQYF. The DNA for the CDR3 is TGTGCCAGCAGGCTCGGGTTCTACGAGCAGTACTTC.

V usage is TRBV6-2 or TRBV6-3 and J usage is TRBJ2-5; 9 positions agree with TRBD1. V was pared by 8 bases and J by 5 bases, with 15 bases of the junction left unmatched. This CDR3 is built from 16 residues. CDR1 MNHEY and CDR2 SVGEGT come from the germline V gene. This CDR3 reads CASHTGTGRVVETQYF. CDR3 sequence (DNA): TGTGCCAGCCACACAGGGACAGGGAGGGTGGTGGAGACCCAGTACTTC.

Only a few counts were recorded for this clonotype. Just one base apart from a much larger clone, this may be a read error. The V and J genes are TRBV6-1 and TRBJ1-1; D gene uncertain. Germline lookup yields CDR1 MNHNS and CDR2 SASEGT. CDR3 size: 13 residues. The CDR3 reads CASTSRENSEAFF. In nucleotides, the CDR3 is TGTGCCAGCACTAGCAGAGAGAACTCTGAAGCTTTCTTT.

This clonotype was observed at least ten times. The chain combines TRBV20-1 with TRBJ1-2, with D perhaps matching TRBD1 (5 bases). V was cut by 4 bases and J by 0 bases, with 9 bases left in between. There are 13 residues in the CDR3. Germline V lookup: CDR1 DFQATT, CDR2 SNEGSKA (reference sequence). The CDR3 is CSAKGVANYGYTF. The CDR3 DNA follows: TGCAGTGCTAAAGGGGTAGCTAACTATGGCTACACCTTC.

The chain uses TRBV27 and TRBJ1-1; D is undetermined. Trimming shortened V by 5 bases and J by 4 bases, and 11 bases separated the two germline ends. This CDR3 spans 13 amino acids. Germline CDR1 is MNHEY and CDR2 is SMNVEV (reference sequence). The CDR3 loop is CASSTIPGTEAFF. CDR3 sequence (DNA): TGTGCCAGCAGTACCATACCGGGCACTGAAGCTTTCTTT.

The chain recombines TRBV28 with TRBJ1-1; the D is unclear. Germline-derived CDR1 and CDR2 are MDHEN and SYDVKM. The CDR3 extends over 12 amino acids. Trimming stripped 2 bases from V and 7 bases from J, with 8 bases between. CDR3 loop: CASSLTVDEAFF. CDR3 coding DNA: TGTGCCAGCAGTTTAACGGTAGATGAAGCTTTCTTT.

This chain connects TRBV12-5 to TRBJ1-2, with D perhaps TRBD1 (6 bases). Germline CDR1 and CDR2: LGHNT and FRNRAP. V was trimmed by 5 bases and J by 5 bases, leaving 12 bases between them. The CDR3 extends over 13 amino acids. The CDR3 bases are TGTGCTAGTGGTCTCTGGGGGCTTTATGGCTACACCTTC. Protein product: CASGLWGLYGYTF.

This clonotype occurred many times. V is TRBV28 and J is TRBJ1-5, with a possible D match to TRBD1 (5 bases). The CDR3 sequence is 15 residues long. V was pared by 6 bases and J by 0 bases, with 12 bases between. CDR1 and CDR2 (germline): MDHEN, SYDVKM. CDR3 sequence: CASRRTGNSNQPQHF. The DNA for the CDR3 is TGTGCCAGCAGGCGTACAGGTAATAGCAATCAGCCCCAGCATTTT.

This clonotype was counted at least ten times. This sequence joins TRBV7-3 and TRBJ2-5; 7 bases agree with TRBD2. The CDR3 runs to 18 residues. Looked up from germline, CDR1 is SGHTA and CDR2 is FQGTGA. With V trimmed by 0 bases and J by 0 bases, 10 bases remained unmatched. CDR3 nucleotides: TGTGCCAGCAGCTTAACCGGGTCGGGGGGTCTAGACCAAGAGACCCAGTACTTC. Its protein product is CASSLTGSGGLDQETQYF.

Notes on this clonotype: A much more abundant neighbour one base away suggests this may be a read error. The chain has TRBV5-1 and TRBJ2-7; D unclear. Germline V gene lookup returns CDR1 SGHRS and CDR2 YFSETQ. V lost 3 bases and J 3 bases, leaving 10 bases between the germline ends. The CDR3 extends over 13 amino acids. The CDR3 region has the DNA TGCGCCAGCAGCTGGAAATACGGCTACGAGCAGTACTTC. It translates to CASSWKYGYEQYF. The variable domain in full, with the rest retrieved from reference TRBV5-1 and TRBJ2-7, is KAGVTQTPRYLIKTRGQQVTLSCSPISGHRSVSWYQQTPGQGLQFLFEYFSETQRNKGNFPGRFSGRQFSNSRSEMNVSTLELGDSALYLCASSWKYGYEQYFGPGTRLTVT.

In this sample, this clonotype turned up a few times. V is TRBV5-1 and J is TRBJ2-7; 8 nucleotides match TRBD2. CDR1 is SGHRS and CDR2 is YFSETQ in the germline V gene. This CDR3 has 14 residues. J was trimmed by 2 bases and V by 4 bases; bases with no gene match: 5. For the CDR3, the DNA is TGCGCCAGCAGCGATACTAGCGGTGCCTACGAGCAGTACTTC. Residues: CASSDTSGAYEQYF.

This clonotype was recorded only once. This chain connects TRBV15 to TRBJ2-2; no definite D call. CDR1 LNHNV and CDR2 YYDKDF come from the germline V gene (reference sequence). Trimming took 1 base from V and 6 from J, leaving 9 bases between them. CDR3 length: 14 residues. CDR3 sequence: CATSRAQRSGELFF. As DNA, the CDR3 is TGTGCCACCAGCAGAGCACAAAGGTCCGGGGAGCTGTTTTTT.

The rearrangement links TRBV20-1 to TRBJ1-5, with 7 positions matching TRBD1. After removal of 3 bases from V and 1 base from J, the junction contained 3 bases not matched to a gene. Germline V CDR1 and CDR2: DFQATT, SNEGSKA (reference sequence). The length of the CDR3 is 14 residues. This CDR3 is CSASYRGSNQPQHF. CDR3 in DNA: TGCAGTGCTAGTTACAGGGGAAGCAATCAGCCCCAGCATTTT.

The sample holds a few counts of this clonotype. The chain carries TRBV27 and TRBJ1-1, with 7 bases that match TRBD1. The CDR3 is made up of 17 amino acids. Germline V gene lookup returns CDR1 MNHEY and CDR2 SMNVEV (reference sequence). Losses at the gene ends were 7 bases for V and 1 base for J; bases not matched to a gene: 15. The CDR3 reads CASIPLRGRGANTEAFF. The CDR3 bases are TGTGCCAGCATCCCCCTGAGGGGGCGGGGGGCGAACACTGAAGCTTTCTTT.

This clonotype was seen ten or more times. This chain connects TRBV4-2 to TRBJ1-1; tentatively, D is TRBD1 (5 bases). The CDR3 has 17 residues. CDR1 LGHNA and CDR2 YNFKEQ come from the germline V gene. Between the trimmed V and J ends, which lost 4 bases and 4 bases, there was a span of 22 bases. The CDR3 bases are TGTGCCAGCAGCCCCTGGATCGGCAGGGCGGGAGGCACTGAAGCTTTCTTT. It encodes CASSPWIGRAGGTEAFF.

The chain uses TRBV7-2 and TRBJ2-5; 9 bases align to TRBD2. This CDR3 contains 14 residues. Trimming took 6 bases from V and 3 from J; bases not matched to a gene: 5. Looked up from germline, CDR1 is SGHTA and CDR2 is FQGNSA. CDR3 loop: CASSYSGGKETQYF. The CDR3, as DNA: TGTGCCAGCAGTTATAGCGGGGGAAAAGAGACCCAGTACTTC. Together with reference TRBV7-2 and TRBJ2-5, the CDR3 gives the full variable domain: GAGVSQSPSNKVTEKGKDVELRCDPISGHTALYWYRQSLGQGLEFLIYFQGNSAPDKSGLPSDRFSAERTGGSVSTLTIQRTQQEDSAVYLCASSYSGGKETQYFGPGTRLLVL.

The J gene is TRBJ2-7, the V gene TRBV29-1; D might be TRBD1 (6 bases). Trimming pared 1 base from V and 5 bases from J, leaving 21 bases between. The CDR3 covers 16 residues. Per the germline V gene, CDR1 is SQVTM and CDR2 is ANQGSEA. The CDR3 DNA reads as TGCAGCGTTGAAGGAGCCAGGGGTCCTACGGTCGACGAGCAGTACTTC. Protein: CSVEGARGPTVDEQYF.

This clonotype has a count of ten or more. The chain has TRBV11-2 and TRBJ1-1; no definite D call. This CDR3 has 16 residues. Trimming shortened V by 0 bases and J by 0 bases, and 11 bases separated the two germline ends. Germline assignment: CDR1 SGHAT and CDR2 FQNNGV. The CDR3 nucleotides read TGTGCCAGCAGCTTAGAATTTTATGGGTTGAACACTGAAGCTTTCTTT. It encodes CASSLEFYGLNTEAFF.

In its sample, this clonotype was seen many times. CDR3 coding DNA: TGCGCCAGCAGCCACCCACAGGGGCTGGGAACTGAAGCTTTCTTT. The encoded protein is CASSHPQGLGTEAFF. The V call is TRBV4-1, the J call TRBJ1-1, with 7 bases fitting TRBD1. V lost 3 bases, J lost 5 bases, and 9 bases stayed unmatched. This CDR3 contains 15 residues. Germline values: CDR1 MGHRA, CDR2 YSYEKL.

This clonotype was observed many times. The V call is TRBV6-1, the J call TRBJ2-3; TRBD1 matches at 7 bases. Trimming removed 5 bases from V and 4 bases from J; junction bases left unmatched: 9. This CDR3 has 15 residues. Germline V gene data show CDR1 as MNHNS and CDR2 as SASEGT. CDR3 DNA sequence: TGTGCCAGCAGTCAACGACAGGGCGTAGCAGATACGCAGTATTTT. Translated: CASSQRQGVADTQYF.

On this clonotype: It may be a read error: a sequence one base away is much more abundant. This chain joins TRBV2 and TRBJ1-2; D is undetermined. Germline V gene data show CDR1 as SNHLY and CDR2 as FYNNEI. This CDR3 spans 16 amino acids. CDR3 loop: CASSISWTPENCGYTF. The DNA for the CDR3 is TGTGCCAGCAGTATTTCATGGACCCCGGAGAACTGTGGCTACACCTTC. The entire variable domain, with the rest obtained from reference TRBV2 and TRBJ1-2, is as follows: EPEVTQTPSHQVTQMGQEVILRCVPISNHLYFYWYRQILGQKVEFLVSFYNNEISEKSEIFDDQFSVERPDGSNFTLKIRSTKLEDSAMYFCASSISWTPENCGYTFGSGTRLTVV.